A selection of T cell receptor beta chains follows, all from one sample in a study of blood T cell repertoires in COVID-19. The assay was immunoSEQ multiplex PCR, and TCRdb's table has in-frame clones only and misses some. The sample lists 120,000 to 150,000 clones; roughly 89% were seen once. Sequenced material: PBMCs or T cells enriched from blood (not recorded which). The receptors were sampled from a woman in her 50s who had been exposed to COVID-19. Each CDR3 is given with its conserved first and last residue. A D gene is named only where the DNA matches it firmly. Only some rows state a clone size, as once, few, many or a class for expanded clones.

d_call: .
j_call: TRBJ1-2
v_call: TRBV6-5
clone_size: .
cdr3_aa: CASISGDNLNGYTF
cdr3_nt: TGTGCCAGCATTTCAGGGGACAATCTAAATGGCTACACCTTC

d_call: .
j_call: TRBJ1-5
v_call: TRBV5-8
clone_size: .
cdr3_aa: CASSTGVYSNQPQHF
cdr3_nt: TGTGCCAGCAGCACCGGGGTGTATAGCAATCAGCCCCAGCATTTT

d_call: TRBD2
j_call: TRBJ2-5
v_call: TRBV5-4
clone_size: .
cdr3_aa: CASSLGPTSGGGQETQYF
cdr3_nt: TGTGCCAGCAGCTTGGGCCCCACTAGCGGGGGAGGCCAAGAGACCCAGTACTTC

d_call: TRBD1
j_call: TRBJ2-6
v_call: TRBV5-4
clone_size: .
cdr3_aa: CASSRGQGASGANVLTF
cdr3_nt: TGTGCCAGCAGCCGGGGACAGGGGGCGTCTGGGGCCAACGTCCTGACTTTC

d_call: TRBD2
j_call: TRBJ2-7
v_call: TRBV5-4
clone_size: once
cdr3_aa: CASSKRTSERAPDLYEQYF
cdr3_nt: TGTGCCAGCAGCAAAAGGACTAGCGAGCGCGCACCTGATCTTTACGAGCAGTACTTC

d_call: TRBD2
j_call: TRBJ2-4
v_call: TRBV13
clone_size: .
cdr3_aa: CASSLGGGGAGSGGNIQYF
cdr3_nt: TGTGCCAGCAGCTTAGGCGGGGGGGGAGCGGGATCCGGAGGAAACATTCAGTACTTC

d_call: .
j_call: TRBJ2-5
v_call: TRBV19
clone_size: .
cdr3_aa: CASSDRETQYF
cdr3_nt: TGTGCCAGTAGCGACAGGGAGACCCAGTACTTC

d_call: .
j_call: TRBJ2-5
v_call: TRBV11-3
clone_size: .
cdr3_aa: CASSSEVEAQYF
cdr3_nt: TGTGCCAGCAGCTCAGAGGTTGAGGCCCAGTACTTC

d_call: .
j_call: TRBJ2-7
v_call: TRBV5-5
clone_size: .
cdr3_aa: CASSLVGENYEQYF
cdr3_nt: TGTGCCAGCAGCTTGGTGGGAGAAAACTACGAGCAGTACTTC

d_call: TRBD2
j_call: TRBJ2-1
v_call: TRBV2
clone_size: .
cdr3_aa: CASRPGTRGLEQFF
cdr3_nt: TGTGCCAGCAGGCCCGGGACTAGAGGACTTGAGCAGTTCTTC

d_call: TRBD1
j_call: TRBJ1-2
v_call: TRBV27
clone_size: .
cdr3_aa: CASTARGGGIGYTF
cdr3_nt: TGTGCCAGCACCGCCCGAGGAGGGGGCATTGGCTACACCTTC

d_call: .
j_call: TRBJ2-7
v_call: TRBV13
clone_size: .
cdr3_aa: CASSGPSGEQYF
cdr3_nt: TGTGCCAGCAGCGGGCCCTCCGGCGAGCAGTACTTC

d_call: .
j_call: TRBJ2-7
v_call: TRBV5-4
clone_size: .
cdr3_aa: CASSLAGSSYEQYF
cdr3_nt: TGTGCCAGCAGCTTGGCTGGCAGCTCCTACGAGCAGTACTTC

d_call: TRBD1
j_call: TRBJ1-1
v_call: TRBV6-2/TRBV6-3
clone_size: .
cdr3_aa: CASSYRGDRGGSNTEAFF
cdr3_nt: TGTGCCAGCAGTTACAGAGGGGACAGGGGAGGTTCGAACACTGAAGCTTTCTTT

d_call: .
j_call: TRBJ2-5
v_call: TRBV5-4
clone_size: .
cdr3_aa: CASSYAGRSQETQYF
cdr3_nt: TGTGCCAGCAGCTATGCGGGACGCTCCCAAGAGACCCAGTACTTC

d_call: .
j_call: TRBJ2-5
v_call: TRBV6-5
clone_size: .
cdr3_aa: CASRRRVYTETQYF
cdr3_nt: TGTGCCAGCAGAAGGCGGGTCTACACGGAGACCCAGTACTTC

d_call: .
j_call: TRBJ2-3
v_call: TRBV7-3
clone_size: many
cdr3_aa: CASSPPKAGDTTDTQYF
cdr3_nt: TGTGCCAGCAGCCCTCCAAAGGCGGGGGACACCACAGATACGCAGTATTTT

d_call: TRBD2
j_call: TRBJ2-1
v_call: TRBV5-1
clone_size: .
cdr3_aa: CASSLTGLAGVQNEQFF
cdr3_nt: TGCGCCAGCAGCTTGACTGGACTAGCGGGAGTGCAGAATGAGCAGTTCTTC

d_call: TRBD1
j_call: TRBJ2-1
v_call: TRBV19
clone_size: .
cdr3_aa: CASTRDRANEQFF
cdr3_nt: TGTGCCAGTACCCGGGACAGGGCGAATGAGCAGTTCTTC

d_call: .
j_call: TRBJ2-2
v_call: TRBV5-4
clone_size: .
cdr3_aa: CASSAPGTTNTGELFF
cdr3_nt: TGTGCCAGCAGCGCCCCGGGGACAACTAACACCGGGGAGCTGTTTTTT

d_call: .
j_call: TRBJ2-1
v_call: TRBV29-1
clone_size: .
cdr3_aa: CSVAGNEQFF
cdr3_nt: TGCAGCGTTGCGGGAAACGAGCAGTTCTTC

d_call: .
j_call: TRBJ2-3
v_call: TRBV7-3
clone_size: .
cdr3_aa: CASSLTGRLDTDTQYF
cdr3_nt: TGTGCCAGCAGCTTAACGGGGCGACTCGACACAGATACGCAGTATTTT

d_call: .
j_call: TRBJ2-1
v_call: TRBV3-1/TRBV3-2
clone_size: .
cdr3_aa: CASSNASVSSYNEQLF
cdr3_nt: TGTGCCAGCAGCAACGCTAGCGTAAGCTCCTACAATGAGCAGCTCTTC

d_call: TRBD1
j_call: TRBJ1-3
v_call: TRBV7-9
clone_size: .
cdr3_aa: CASSSDRVLVEDTIYF
cdr3_nt: TGTGCCAGCAGCTCGGACAGGGTACTGGTTGAAGACACCATATATTTT

d_call: .
j_call: TRBJ1-2
v_call: TRBV19
clone_size: .
cdr3_aa: CASGTGADYGYTF
cdr3_nt: TGTGCCAGCGGGACTGGAGCTGACTATGGCTACACCTTC

d_call: TRBD1
j_call: TRBJ2-6
v_call: TRBV13
clone_size: .
cdr3_aa: CASSSWTGGSGANVLTF
cdr3_nt: TGTGCCAGCAGCTCCTGGACAGGGGGCTCTGGGGCCAACGTCCTGACTTTC

d_call: .
j_call: TRBJ1-5
v_call: TRBV7-2
clone_size: .
cdr3_aa: CASSLDSAGGNQPQHF
cdr3_nt: TGTGCCAGCAGCTTAGATAGTGCAGGTGGCAATCAGCCCCAGCATTTT

d_call: TRBD1
j_call: TRBJ2-5
v_call: TRBV5-4
clone_size: few
cdr3_aa: CASSPQGTETQYF
cdr3_nt: TGTGCCAGCAGCCCACAGGGGACAGAGACCCAGTACTTC

d_call: TRBD2
j_call: TRBJ2-1
v_call: TRBV2
clone_size: .
cdr3_aa: CASRDSGAYNEQFF
cdr3_nt: TGTGCCAGCAGAGATAGCGGGGCATACAATGAGCAGTTCTTC

d_call: .
j_call: TRBJ2-2
v_call: TRBV4-3
clone_size: many
cdr3_aa: CASSQALGGTGELFF
cdr3_nt: TGCGCCAGCAGCCAAGCCTTAGGAGGGACCGGGGAGCTGTTTTTT

d_call: .
j_call: TRBJ1-2
v_call: TRBV2
clone_size: .
cdr3_aa: CASSEDRVYGYTF
cdr3_nt: TGTGCCAGCAGTGAAGACAGGGTCTATGGCTACACCTTC

d_call: TRBD2
j_call: TRBJ2-7
v_call: TRBV5-5
clone_size: .
cdr3_aa: CASSQLAGGWEQYF
cdr3_nt: TGTGCCAGCAGCCAATTAGCGGGGGGTTGGGAGCAGTACTTC

d_call: .
j_call: TRBJ1-1
v_call: TRBV27
clone_size: .
cdr3_aa: CASSLRMAVNTEAFF
cdr3_nt: TGTGCCAGCAGTTTAAGAATGGCCGTGAACACTGAAGCTTTCTTT

d_call: .
j_call: TRBJ1-1
v_call: TRBV9
clone_size: .
cdr3_aa: CASSEGPGVNTEAFF
cdr3_nt: TGTGCCAGCAGCGAGGGGCCGGGGGTGAACACTGAAGCTTTCTTT

d_call: TRBD1
j_call: TRBJ2-3
v_call: TRBV7-2
clone_size: .
cdr3_aa: CASSSGQGNTDTQYF
cdr3_nt: TGTGCCAGCAGCTCCGGACAGGGGAACACAGATACGCAGTATTTT

d_call: TRBD1
j_call: TRBJ1-2
v_call: TRBV11-2
clone_size: .
cdr3_aa: CASSLGPGQGSFYGYTF
cdr3_nt: TGTGCCAGCAGCTTAGGTCCGGGACAGGGGTCATTCTATGGCTACACCTTC

d_call: .
j_call: TRBJ2-5
v_call: TRBV7-2
clone_size: .
cdr3_aa: CASSLAVGETQYF
cdr3_nt: TGTGCCAGCAGCTTAGCGGTCGGAGAGACCCAGTACTTC

d_call: .
j_call: TRBJ2-5
v_call: TRBV4-3
clone_size: .
cdr3_aa: CATRPDIRGRETQYF
cdr3_nt: TGCGCCACCAGACCAGATATCCGGGGTAGGGAGACCCAGTACTTC

d_call: .
j_call: TRBJ1-4
v_call: TRBV9
clone_size: .
cdr3_aa: CASSVGAGNEKLFF
cdr3_nt: TGTGCCAGCAGCGTGGGGGCAGGTAATGAAAAACTGTTTTTT

d_call: TRBD1
j_call: TRBJ2-1
v_call: TRBV19
clone_size: .
cdr3_aa: CASATGVSTREQFF
cdr3_nt: TGTGCCAGTGCGACAGGGGTCTCAACTCGGGAGCAGTTCTTC

d_call: .
j_call: TRBJ2-5
v_call: TRBV15
clone_size: .
cdr3_aa: CATSIREETQYF
cdr3_nt: TGTGCCACCAGCATCCGGGAAGAGACCCAGTACTTC

d_call: .
j_call: TRBJ2-7
v_call: TRBV7-9
clone_size: .
cdr3_aa: CASSLARDIAYEQYF
cdr3_nt: TGTGCCAGCAGCTTAGCGCGCGATATTGCCTACGAGCAGTACTTC

d_call: TRBD2
j_call: TRBJ2-1
v_call: TRBV18
clone_size: once
cdr3_aa: CASSRGGRAWNEQFF
cdr3_nt: TGTGCCAGCTCACGAGGCGGGAGGGCCTGGAATGAGCAGTTCTTC